One and the same sample provided the 23 T cell receptor beta chains below, sequenced in a study of T-cell reconstitution after alpha-beta-depleted transplantation in children. Unique molecular identifiers were built into the TCRbeta library. TCRdb called the PCR reads again in MiXCR, with one record for every CDR3 protein. The data show around 8,600 distinct CDR3 sequences, approximately 18% seen once. The source was PBMCs, mostly from graft donor cells, collected 60 days after TCRalphabeta/CD19-depleted stem cell transplant. Receptor source: a girl younger than two who had a stem cell transplant for combined immunodeficiency, so the T cells may come from the graft donor.

J is TRBJ2-1 and V is TRBV7-3; D ambiguous. The CDR3 runs to 15 residues. V lost 2 bases and J lost 6, with 14 bases in between. Germline V gene data show CDR1 as SGHTA and CDR2 as FQGTGA. The CDR3 here is CASSLDLSLPNEQFF. The CDR3 nucleotides are TGTGCCAGCAGCTTAGACCTTTCCCTCCCCAATGAGCAGTTCTTC. The full variable domain, completed using reference TRBV7-3 and TRBJ2-1, is GAGVSQTPSNKVTEKGKYVELRCDPISGHTALYWYRQSLGQGPEFLIYFQGTGAADDSGLPNDRFFAVRPEGSVSTLKIQRTERGDSAVYLCASSLDLSLPNEQFFGPGTRLTVL.

This clonotype appeared a few times. The J gene is TRBJ2-1, the V gene TRBV6-5, with TRBD2 matching 9 bases. This CDR3 spans 15 amino acids. Germline lookup yields CDR1 MNHEY and CDR2 SVGAGI. V dropped 6 bases and J dropped 2; count of bases not matched to a gene: 5. DNA for the CDR3: TGTGCCAGCAGCCTAGCGGGACAAACCTACAATGAGCAGTTCTTC. Protein product: CASSLAGQTYNEQFF.

This clonotype has only a few counts. This is likely a read error, given that the CDR3 carries no conserved phenylalanine or tryptophan at its end. The chain uses TRBV29-1 and TRBJ2-2; 9 positions agree with TRBD2. J gave up 3 bases and V 6 bases, and 8 bases lay outside the gene matches. The CDR3 runs 15 residues. Germline assignment: CDR1 SQVTM and CDR2 ANQGSEA. The CDR3 protein is CSVVWASGDTGELFS. The DNA for the CDR3 is TGCAGCGTCGTTTGGGCTAGCGGGGACACCGGGGAGCTGTTTAGC.

This clonotype was picked up a small number of times. V usage is TRBV20-1 and J usage is TRBJ2-1, with TRBD1 matching 7 bases. The CDR3 runs 11 residues. The junction had 3 bases not matched to a gene; V was cut back by 7 bases and J by 6 bases. Germline-derived CDR1 and CDR2 are DFQATT and SNEGSKA (reference sequence). The CDR3 DNA is TGCAGTGGGGACAGCCCCAATGAGCAGTTCTTC. Protein sequence: CSGDSPNEQFF.

This clonotype came up many times. This sequence joins TRBV6-5 and TRBJ1-1, with a weak D call TRBD1 (5 bases). CDR1 and CDR2 (germline): MNHEY, SVGAGI. Trimming removed 3 bases from V and 5 bases from J, with 7 bases in between. The CDR3 loop spans 12 amino acids. CDR3 protein: CASSYGGTEAFF. Here the CDR3 DNA reads TGTGCCAGCAGTTATGGGGGGACTGAAGCTTTCTTT.

V gene TRBV4-1 combines with J gene TRBJ2-1; 10 bases agree with TRBD2. V was clipped by 1 base and J by 6 bases; unmatched bases: 3. Germline CDR1 and CDR2: MGHRA and YSYEKL. There are 15 residues in the CDR3. This CDR3 reads CASSQGTSGANEQFF. The CDR3 DNA reads as TGCGCCAGCAGCCAAGGAACTAGCGGGGCCAATGAGCAGTTCTTC.

Ten or more counts support this clonotype. The chain links TRBV20-1 to TRBJ2-3; D is unresolved. The length of the CDR3 is 15 residues. V was shortened by 6 bases and J by 2 bases, with 18 bases between the two germline ends. Germline V lookup: CDR1 DFQATT, CDR2 SNEGSKA (reference sequence). CDR3 nucleotide sequence: TGCAGTGCCCAGACGGCTAATGGTCACACAGATACGCAGTATTTT. It encodes CSAQTANGHTDTQYF.

At least ten counts were recorded for this clonotype. This sequence joins TRBV20-1 and TRBJ2-6; TRBD2 matches at 12 bases. This CDR3 contains 19 residues. V lost 4 bases to trimming and J lost 0 bases; unmatched junction nucleotides: 10. CDR1 and CDR2 (germline): DFQATT, SNEGSKA (reference sequence). The CDR3 DNA is TGCAGTGCTACCCGCTGGACTAGCGGGACAAGCTCTGGGGCCAACGTCCTGACTTTC. Its protein is CSATRWTSGTSSGANVLTF.

The chain uses TRBV20-1 and TRBJ2-5; 7 bases are a match to TRBD1. Germline CDR1 reads DFQATT; CDR2 reads SNEGSKA (reference sequence). This CDR3 spans 15 amino acids. The trim removed 3 bases at V and 1 base at J, leaving 8 bases unmatched. CDR3 region: CSASPGQSSQETQYF. CDR3 coding DNA: TGCAGTGCTAGCCCGGGACAGTCGAGCCAAGAGACCCAGTACTTC.

At least ten counts were recorded for this clonotype. The V and J genes are TRBV20-1 and TRBJ1-2; the match to TRBD1 covers 7 bases. CDR3 size: 13 residues. After removal of 4 bases from V and 2 bases from J, the junction contained 4 bases not matched to a gene. In germline, CDR1 is DFQATT, CDR2 SNEGSKA (reference sequence). The chain's CDR3 is CSATGGGNYGYTF. The CDR3 bases are TGCAGTGCTACAGGGGGAGGGAACTATGGCTACACCTTC.

This clonotype was found a few times. The chain has TRBV5-1 and TRBJ2-1; D assignment may be TRBD1 or TRBD2 (5 bases each). The CDR3 sequence is 14 residues long. From germline, CDR1 is SGHRS and CDR2 YFSETQ. The V end was cut by 3 bases, the J end by 8 bases, with 15 bases between. This CDR3 is CASSSPGRRYEQFF. The CDR3 DNA is TGCGCCAGCAGCTCGCCGGGACGTCGATATGAGCAGTTCTTC. The variable domain in full, with the rest retrieved from reference TRBV5-1 and TRBJ2-1, is KAGVTQTPRYLIKTRGQQVTLSCSPISGHRSVSWYQQTPGQGLQFLFEYFSETQRNKGNFPGRFSGRQFSNSRSEMNVSTLELGDSALYLCASSSPGRRYEQFFGPGTRLTVL.

This clonotype has a handful of counts. The chain uses TRBV12-3 or TRBV12-4 and TRBJ2-7, with D hard to call. This CDR3 contains 15 residues. Trimming pared 6 bases from V and 0 bases from J, leaving 15 bases between. This chain's CDR3 is CASSWSKLSSYEQYF. CDR3 sequence (DNA): TGTGCCAGCAGCTGGAGCAAACTGTCCTCCTACGAGCAGTACTTC.

This clonotype was observed many times. This sequence joins TRBV6-5 and TRBJ2-7; possibly TRBD1 or TRBD2 for D (5 bases each). V was cut by 10 bases and J by 6 bases, with 16 bases left in between. This CDR3 is 12 amino acids long. CDR1 is MNHEY, CDR2 SVGAGI, per germline. The DNA for the CDR3 is TGTGCCACCAACCGTTTTGGGGGCGAGCAGTACTTC. This translates into CATNRFGGEQYF.

This clonotype has just one count. This chain uses TRBV11-2 with TRBJ1-4, with a weak D call TRBD1 (5 bases). The CDR3 is 15 amino acids. Between the trimmed V and J ends, which lost 5 bases and 7 bases, there was a span of 17 bases. CDR1 is SGHAT, CDR2 FQNNGV, per germline. The CDR3 sequence is CASSLVPEGREKLFF. CDR3 nucleotide sequence: TGTGCCAGCAGCCTGGTGCCCGAGGGGCGTGAAAAACTGTTTTTT. Drawing the rest from reference TRBV11-2 and TRBJ1-4, the complete variable domain is EAGVAQSPRYKIIEKRQSVAFWCNPISGHATLYWYQQILGQGPKLLIQFQNNGVVDDSQLPKDRFSAERLKGVDSTLKIQPAKLEDSAVYLCASSLVPEGREKLFFGSGTQLSVL.

This clonotype was found many times. The chain employs TRBV10-3 and TRBJ1-2; D is undetermined. This CDR3 is built from 13 residues. The germline V gene encodes CDR1 ENHRY and CDR2 SYGVKD. Trimming left V 7 bases short and J 2 bases short, with 11 bases between. This chain's CDR3 is CAIISGINYGYTF. CDR3 nucleotide sequence: TGTGCCATCATCAGCGGGATAAACTATGGCTACACCTTC.

The chain combines TRBV4-1 with TRBJ2-1; 11 bases map to TRBD2. The V gene end was trimmed by 1 base and the J gene end by 1 base; junction bases not matched to a gene: 6. The CDR3 covers 18 residues. From germline, CDR1 is MGHRA and CDR2 YSYEKL. Here the CDR3 DNA reads TGCGCCAGCAGCCAAGGGCTAGCGGGGGGCCCTTCCTACAATGAGCAGTTCTTC. Translating it yields CASSQGLAGGPSYNEQFF.

This sequence joins TRBV11-2 and TRBJ2-3; a possible D gene is TRBD2 (6 bases). There are 15 residues in the CDR3. CDR1 is SGHAT, CDR2 FQNNGV, per germline. The ends were cut back, 7 bases at V and 1 base at J, with 15 bases in the middle. CDR3 nucleotide sequence: TGTGCCAGCACCTTTTCCGGGACTGGCACAGATACGCAGTATTTT. Translating it yields CASTFSGTGTDTQYF.

The chain employs TRBV2 and TRBJ2-1; TRBD1 might be the D (5 bases). The germline gives CDR1 SNHLY, CDR2 FYNNEI. Trimming took 6 bases from V and 9 from J, leaving 12 bases between them. The CDR3 runs to 12 residues. CDR3: CASSLQETEQFF. CDR3 coding DNA: TGTGCCAGCAGCCTACAGGAAACTGAGCAGTTCTTC.

The sample holds a few counts of this clonotype. The rearrangement links TRBV3-1 to TRBJ2-1; 7 bases line up with TRBD1. CDR3 length: 13 residues. CDR1 LGHDT and CDR2 YNNKEL come from the germline V gene (reference sequence). The V segment lost 3 bases and the J segment 8 bases; nucleotides outside the gene matches: 4. In nucleotides, the CDR3 is TGTGCCAGCAGCCAGACAGGGTGGGATGAGCAGTTCTTC. Amino acids: CASSQTGWDEQFF.

The chain combines TRBV24-1 with TRBJ1-1; D unresolved. V was trimmed by 7 bases and J by 0 bases, leaving 8 bases between them. The CDR3 contains 13 residues. Germline CDR1 KGHDR, CDR2 SFDVKD. CDR3 in DNA: TGTGCCACCAGGGATGACCTGAACACTGAAGCTTTCTTT. Amino acids: CATRDDLNTEAFF.

This clonotype was detected ten times or more. The chain couples TRBV20-1 to TRBJ2-2; no firm D call. V shed 1 base and J shed 6 bases, with 18 bases lying between them. The CDR3 spans 16 residues. The germline CDR1 and CDR2 sequences are DFQATT and SNEGSKA (reference sequence). DNA of the CDR3: TGCAGTGCTAGAGGGCCCCTTGCTGGAGTTGCCGGGGAGCTGTTTTTT. Translation gives CSARGPLAGVAGELFF.

This clonotype came up once. This may come from a read error, since a much larger clone is one base off. V and J are TRBV4-3 and TRBJ2-1, with 9 bases that match TRBD1. The V gene end was trimmed by 2 bases and the J gene end by 0 bases; junction bases not matched to a gene: 23. The V gene's germline CDR1 is LGHNA and CDR2 YSLEER. The CDR3 contains 23 residues. The chain's CDR3 is CASSQLWDREVDLPSSSYNEQFF. In DNA, the CDR3 is TGCGCCAGCAGCCAATTATGGGACAGGGAGGTGGACCTTCCCTCCAGCTCCTACAATGAGCAGTTCTTC.

The chain carries TRBV6-5 and TRBJ2-7, with a weak D call TRBD1 (5 bases). CDR1 is MNHEY and CDR2 is SVGAGI in the germline V gene. This CDR3 is built from 12 residues. Trimming pared 2 bases from V and 6 bases from J, leaving 8 bases between. CDR3 in DNA: TGTGCCAGCAGTTACGACAGTCGCGAGCAGTACTTC. This sequence encodes CASSYDSREQYF.